This T cell receptor (beta chain) is from a study of blood T cell repertoires in COVID-19. Study-wide context: The United States, Italy and Spain supplied acute and convalescent COVID-19 samples. T cells, B-cell-depleted T cells, or PBMCs provided the cDNA or gDNA that served as material.

How the authors handled the data: Amplification of reference gene primers provided the estimated nucleated cell counts. Here immunoSEQ multiplex PCR was the method, and the copy in TCRdb shows in-frame clones only, minus some. V, J and clone size were drawn from that table, and D and trimming were deduced from the DNA. This table has about 380,000 clones, 88% appearing once. The V gene's germline CDR1 is SEHNR and CDR2 FQNEAQ (reference sequence). The CDR3 runs to 18 residues. V lost 3 bases, J lost 1 base, and 19 bases lay in between. The specimen sequenced was PBMCs or T cells enriched from blood (not recorded which). This receptor was identified in a young woman who had recovered from COVID-19. The chain uses TRBV7-9 and TRBJ2-1; D may be TRBD1 (7 bases). The DNA for the CDR3 is TGTGCCAGCAGCTTCCCTTCGGGGGACAGCCCGTCCTACAATGAGCAGTTCTTC. Protein: CASSFPSGDSPSYNEQFF.